Below are 6 T cell receptor beta chains sequenced from a single sample in a study of cytomegalovirus exposure and HLA in healthy donors. Generated by immunoSEQ multiplex PCR, the TCRdb table keeps only in-frame clones and is missing some. The sample shows roughly 68,000 clones, 96% of them seen only once. Sequencing used PBMCs. Receptors originate from a woman aged 18 to 35 in good health and CMV-seropositive.

The gene calls are TRBV5-1 and TRBJ2-1; D gene uncertain. This CDR3 is built from 16 residues. With 0 bases removed from V and 2 bases from J, the gap between germline ends came to 12 bases. Germline CDR1 and CDR2: SGHRS and YFSETQ. The CDR3 loop is CASSLDARSTYNEQFF. The CDR3 nucleotides are TGCGCCAGCAGCTTGGACGCGAGATCCACCTACAATGAGCAGTTCTTC.

This clone was found once. The chain uses TRBV28 and TRBJ2-5; 9 bases are shared with TRBD1. Germline CDR1 MDHEN, CDR2 SYDVKM. The length of the CDR3 is 16 residues. V gave up 6 bases and J gave up 5 bases; unmatched junction bases: 13. The CDR3 DNA sequence: TGTGCCAGCAGCCCCCCGTACGCGACAGGGGGGGAGACCCAGTACTTC. Its translation: CASSPPYATGGETQYF.

This clone occurred once. This rearrangement joins TRBV6-1 to TRBJ2-4, with 7 bases identical to TRBD2. CDR1 is MNHNS, CDR2 SASEGT, per germline. The ends lost 1 base at V and 0 bases at J; junction bases unmatched: 9. This CDR3 spans 18 amino acids. The CDR3 loop is CASSEGLADNLAKNIQYF. DNA for the CDR3: TGTGCCAGCAGTGAAGGGCTAGCGGACAACCTAGCCAAAAACATTCAGTACTTC.

The sample holds one count of this clone. A read error may account for a junction end that differs from germline. The chain couples TRBV7-7 to TRBJ2-5; 8 bases fit TRBD1. The CDR3 is 14 residues long. Germline CDR1 and CDR2: SSHAT and FNYEAQ (reference sequence). CDR3 in amino acids: CASSPGQGAKTQYF. In DNA form, the CDR3 reads TGTGCTAGCAGCCCCGGACAGGGTGCCAAGACCCAGTACTTC. Together with reference TRBV7-7 and TRBJ2-5, the CDR3 gives the full variable domain: GAGVSQSPRYKVTKRGQDVTLRCDPISSHATLYWYQQALGQGPEFLTYFNYEAQPDKSGLPSDRFSAERPEGSISTLTIQRTEQRDSAMYRCASSPGQGAKTQYFGPGTRLLVL.

The chain is built from TRBV28 and TRBJ2-3; D is ambiguous. Trimming took off 6 bases at V and 7 bases at J, with 8 bases between the two ends. Germline values: CDR1 MDHEN, CDR2 SYDVKM. The CDR3 consists of 11 residues. The CDR3: CASSVVNTQYF. In DNA, the CDR3 is TGTGCCAGCAGCGTAGTGAATACGCAGTATTTT.

The chain uses TRBV29-1 and TRBJ2-1, with TRBD2 matching 13 bases. The CDR3 covers 18 residues. Unmatched junction bases numbered 14, after V lost 4 bases and J lost 5 bases. CDR1 is SQVTM, CDR2 ANQGSEA, per germline. The CDR3 sequence is CSVGGDTSGRGFNNEQFF. DNA of the CDR3: TGCAGCGTTGGGGGGGATACTAGCGGGAGGGGTTTCAACAATGAGCAGTTCTTC.